This T cell receptor (beta chain) was recovered during a study of shared clonotypes between healthy human individuals. Study-level information: Per donor, three plates held CD4 naive cells, three held CD4 memory, two held CD8 naive and one held CD8 memory. Broader study findings: An anticipated effect of sequencing depth on clonotype sharing among donors was recognized.

V was pared by 0 bases and J by 4 bases, with 10 bases between. The CDR3 is made up of 15 amino acids. Germline assignment: CDR1 LGHNA and CDR2 YNFKEQ. Naive CD8 cells lacked CD45RO, underwent positive selection for CCR7 and left out terminally differentiated effector memory CD45RA+ cells. In the authors' methods: Junction-only immunoSEQ data arrived without quality scores, meaning filtering differed. Libraries were prepared by immunoSEQ multiplex PCR; TCRdb keeps only in-frame clonotypes and omits some of them. V and J calls and clone size follow that table, whereas D and trimming were derived from the DNA. The data hold 2 million to 2.5 million clones, with approximately 94% observed a single time. With respect to this clone: What it binds is unknown.

Material: naive CD8+ T cells from PBMCs. The clonotype originates from a young man in good health. Some clones in this sample may be carry-over from other donors' samples. J is TRBJ1-3 and V is TRBV4-2, with D unclear. In nucleotides, the CDR3 is TGTGCCAGCAGCCAAGATCGTCGGTCCGGAAACACCATATATTTT. It translates to CASSQDRRSGNTIYF.